Following are 23 T cell receptor beta chains from one sample sequenced in a study of shared clonotypes between healthy human individuals. Sequencing used immunoSEQ multiplex PCR; TCRdb keeps in-frame clones, though not all of them. The sample lists some 450,000 clones; over 60% were seen once. Sequences were obtained from PBMCs. Every receptor here comes from a woman aged 40 to 50 in good health. Some clones in this sample may be carry-over from other donors' samples.

A remark on this clone: A far larger clone is one nucleotide away, so this likely arose from a read error. This CDR3 is also generated by other DNA sequences in the sample. V usage is TRBV28 and J usage is TRBJ2-7; 11 bases align to TRBD2. The CDR3 contains 16 residues. Germline assignment: CDR1 MDHEN and CDR2 SYDVKM. The CDR3 protein is CASSSLAGGPIYEQYF. DNA for the CDR3: TGTGCCAGCAGTTCCTTAGCGGGAGGGCCTATTTACGAGCAGTACTTT.

This clone was seen just once. The chain is built from TRBV5-5 and TRBJ1-5, with D maybe TRBD1 (5 bases). Trimming cost V 4 bases and J 7 bases, with 18 bases left between them. The CDR3 contains 15 residues. CDR1 is SGHKS, CDR2 YYEKEE, per germline (reference sequence). In DNA, the CDR3 is TGTGCCAGCAGCCCCCCGGGGTTGGGGGGGCAGCCCCAGCATTTT. It translates to CASSPPGLGGQPQHF.

Notes on this clone: This sequence is one base from a far larger clone and is likely a read error. This sample also contains other DNA sequences that code for the same CDR3. The chain employs TRBV4-1 and TRBJ2-1, with 7 bases matching TRBD2. CDR3 length: 16 amino acids. The V and J ends lost 0 bases and 0 bases, in that order; junction bases with no gene match: 2. Per the germline V gene, CDR1 is MGHRA and CDR2 is YSYEKL. The CDR3 DNA follows: TGCGCCAGCAGCCAAGAGGCTAGCGGCTCCTACAATGAGCAGTTCTTC. This translates into CASSQEASGSYNEQFF.

This sequence joins TRBV6-1 and TRBJ1-4, with a possible D match to TRBD1 (5 bases). There are 14 residues in the CDR3. Germline CDR1 and CDR2: MNHNS and SASEGT. Trimming removed 4 bases at V and 7 bases at J, with 13 bases between. The CDR3 coding sequence is TGTGCCAGCAGTGCGGGGGGTGGTAGTGAAAAACTGTTTTTT. Its translation: CASSAGGGSEKLFF.

As to this clone: This sequence is one base from a far larger clone and is likely a read error. The chain employs TRBV29-1 and TRBJ2-1, with TRBD2 matching 9 bases. V gave up 5 bases and J gave up 0 bases; unmatched junction bases: 5. Germline CDR1 SQVTM, CDR2 ANQGSEA. The CDR3 loop spans 15 amino acids. The CDR3 bases are TGCAGCGTTCGGGATAGCGGGGGCTCCTACAATGAGCAGTTCTTC. This translates into CSVRDSGGSYNEQFF.

The chain joins TRBV11-2 to TRBJ2-1; TRBD1 aligns across 10 bases. The germline gives CDR1 SGHAT, CDR2 FQNNGV. The V and J ends lost 5 bases and 7 bases, in that order; junction bases with no gene match: 8. This CDR3 spans 15 amino acids. CDR3 nucleotides: TGTGCCAGCAGCCTCGACAGGGGGCCGGGTAATGAGCAGTTCTTC. Translation gives CASSLDRGPGNEQFF. Based on the CDR3 plus reference TRBV11-2 and TRBJ2-1, the full variable domain is EAGVAQSPRYKIIEKRQSVAFWCNPISGHATLYWYQQILGQGPKLLIQFQNNGVVDDSQLPKDRFSAERLKGVDSTLKIQPAKLEDSAVYLCASSLDRGPGNEQFFGPGTRLTVL.

This clone turned up a few times. The V call is TRBV5-1, the J call TRBJ2-2, with 10 bases fitting TRBD2. V dropped 6 bases and J dropped 6; count of bases not matched to a gene: 8. CDR3 length: 15 residues. Germline V lookup: CDR1 SGHRS, CDR2 YFSETQ. The CDR3 DNA reads as TGCGCCAGCATTGGGCTAGCGGGAGAGGCCGGGGAGCTGTTTTTT. Its protein is CASIGLAGEAGELFF.

V usage is TRBV28 and J usage is TRBJ2-1, with 11 bases that match TRBD2. V dropped 4 bases and J dropped 7; count of bases not matched to a gene: 12. This CDR3 is built from 17 residues. Germline V gene data show CDR1 as MDHEN and CDR2 as SYDVKM. CDR3 DNA sequence: TGTGCCAGCAGTTCTTACTCGACTAGCGGGATAGATAATGAGCAGTTCTTC. As protein: CASSSYSTSGIDNEQFF.

The chain links TRBV6-5 to TRBJ1-5; TRBD1 agrees at 8 bases. CDR1 is MNHEY, CDR2 SVGAGI, per germline. V was clipped by 6 bases and J by 7 bases; unmatched bases: 5. The CDR3 has 13 amino acids. The CDR3 sequence: CASSGQGLQPQHF. CDR3 nucleotides: TGTGCCAGCAGCGGACAGGGTTTACAGCCCCAGCATTTT.

V usage is TRBV27 and J usage is TRBJ2-1; 14 positions match TRBD2. V was clipped by 8 bases and J by 9 bases; unmatched bases: 9. The CDR3 contains 15 residues. In germline, CDR1 is MNHEY, CDR2 SMNVEV (reference sequence). CDR3 residues: CASGLGTSGRGEQFF. As DNA, the CDR3 is TGTGCCAGCGGCCTCGGGACTAGCGGGAGAGGTGAGCAGTTCTTC.

Concerning this clone: A read error is the likely source, as a far larger clone sits one nucleotide away. The chain carries TRBV28 and TRBJ2-2; D gene uncertain. This CDR3 comprises 14 residues. CDR1 and CDR2 from the germline V gene are MDHEN and SYDVKM. In DNA, the CDR3 is TGTGCCGGCAGATATCTCCTTGGGGCCGGGGAGCTGTTTTTT. It translates to CAGRYLLGAGELFF.

This sequence joins TRBV10-1 and TRBJ2-2; D uncertain. The CDR3 length is 14 residues. Germline CDR1 reads WNHNN; CDR2 reads SYGVQD (reference sequence). Between the trimmed V and J ends, which lost 11 bases and 4 bases, there was a span of 17 bases. The CDR3 loop is CASRAGGGTGELFF. The CDR3 DNA follows: TGCGCCTCCCGGGCAGGTGGCGGCACCGGGGAGCTGTTTTTT.

This clone was observed once. This chain links TRBV30 with TRBJ1-4; TRBD1 might be the D (5 bases). Germline V gives CDR1 GTSNPN, CDR2 SVGIG (reference sequence). Trimming took 7 bases from V and 7 from J, leaving 13 bases between them. The CDR3 has 12 amino acids. This chain's CDR3 is CAYHGRVEKLFF. The CDR3 coding sequence is TGTGCCTACCACGGCAGGGTTGAAAAACTGTTTTTT.

V usage is TRBV18 and J usage is TRBJ1-2; D unresolved. The germline V gene encodes CDR1 KGHSH and CDR2 LQKENI. The CDR3 covers 15 residues. V was shortened by 3 bases and J by 1 base, with 12 bases between the two germline ends. The CDR3 sequence is CASSPGPNINYGYTF. CDR3 nucleotide sequence: TGTGCCAGCTCACCCGGACCCAACATTAACTATGGCTACACCTTC.

The rearrangement joins TRBV15 to TRBJ2-1; the D gene is possibly TRBD2 (5 bases). V lost 10 bases to trimming and J lost 3 bases, with 10 bases between them. CDR3 size: 12 residues. The germline gives CDR1 LNHNV, CDR2 YYDKDF (reference sequence). This chain's CDR3 is CASGRDYNEQFF. CDR3 DNA: TGTGCCAGTGGACGGGACTACAATGAGCAGTTCTTC.

This clone was observed once. The chain is built from TRBV15 and TRBJ2-3, with 9 bases matching TRBD2. The CDR3 consists of 15 residues. J gave up 3 bases and V 0 bases, and 1 base lay outside the gene matches. Per germline, CDR1 LNHNV and CDR2 YYDKDF (reference sequence). The CDR3 spells CATSRESGRTDTQYF. CDR3 sequence (DNA): TGTGCCACCAGCAGAGAGAGCGGGAGGACAGATACGCAGTATTTT.

This chain connects TRBV19 to TRBJ1-5, with no clear D. The V and J ends lost 1 base and 1 base respectively, with 5 bases between them. The CDR3 has 14 residues. The V gene's germline CDR1 is LNHDA and CDR2 SQIVND (reference sequence). This chain's CDR3 is CASSIVWSNQPQHF. CDR3 DNA sequence: TGTGCCAGTAGTATAGTCTGGAGCAATCAGCCCCAGCATTTT.

The chain joins TRBV5-1 to TRBJ2-1, with TRBD2 as a possible D gene (6 bases). CDR1 is SGHRS and CDR2 is YFSETQ in the germline V gene. Between the trimmed V and J ends, which lost 5 bases and 0 bases, there was a span of 9 bases. CDR3 length: 14 amino acids. This CDR3 reads CASSGDSSYNEQFF. DNA of the CDR3: TGCGCCAGCAGTGGGGACTCCTCCTACAATGAGCAGTTCTTC.

V is TRBV29-1 and J is TRBJ2-1, with 8 bases aligning to TRBD1. This CDR3 is 16 amino acids long. The junction had 14 bases not matched to a gene; V was cut back by 2 bases and J by 8 bases. Germline CDR1 reads SQVTM; CDR2 reads ANQGSEA. As DNA, the CDR3 is TGCAGCGTTGAATTAGGCAGGGGGCTCAATTTTTATGAGCAGTTCTTC. It encodes CSVELGRGLNFYEQFF.

The V call is TRBV7-2, the J call TRBJ2-1; 9 nucleotides align to TRBD2. Per the germline V gene, CDR1 is SGHTA and CDR2 is FQGNSA. CDR3 length equals 17 residues. V was clipped by 5 bases and J by 9 bases; unmatched bases: 17. CDR3 region: CASSVEPGLAFYGEQFF. The CDR3 DNA sequence: TGTGCCAGCAGCGTCGAACCGGGACTAGCTTTTTATGGTGAGCAGTTCTTC.

The chain recombines TRBV7-2 with TRBJ1-5; 8 bases match TRBD1. Germline V CDR1 and CDR2: SGHTA, FQGNSA. The V segment lost 5 bases and the J segment 0 bases; nucleotides outside the gene matches: 9. This CDR3 contains 17 residues. The CDR3: CASSRGQGTVSNQPQHF. CDR3 nucleotides: TGTGCCAGCAGCCGCGGACAGGGAACGGTTAGCAATCAGCCCCAGCATTTT.

V gene TRBV4-1 combines with J gene TRBJ2-1, with 7 positions matching TRBD1. The CDR3 runs 15 residues. Germline V gene lookup returns CDR1 MGHRA and CDR2 YSYEKL. Losses at the gene ends were 4 bases for V and 3 bases for J; bases not matched to a gene: 6. The CDR3 nucleotides read TGCGCCAGCAGCCGCAACCGGGACAGCTACAATGAGCAGTTCTTC. It yields the protein CASSRNRDSYNEQFF.

Worth noting for this clone: At one of its ends the junction is not consistent with the germline gene, which may arise from a read error. This chain links TRBV7-9 with TRBJ1-2; TRBD1 matches at 7 bases. The CDR3 length is 14 residues. CDR1 is SEHNR, CDR2 FQNEAQ, per germline (reference sequence). CDR3 coding DNA: TGTGCCTGCAGCTTTGACAGGGTTTCCTATGGCTACACCTTC. This sequence encodes CACSFDRVSYGYTF.